These 8 T cell receptor beta chains were sequenced from one sample in a study of T cells expressing NK-cell markers. From the 5' RACE reads, TCRdb lists one entry per CDR3 protein and no DNA. The repertoire table contains 450,000 to 600,000 distinct CDR3 sequences. Sample: blood T cells: a sorted CD56 or NKG2C T cell subset, CD4+ or CD8+ T cells, or bulk PBMC T cells (not recorded which). Receptors were obtained from a young man in good health.

CDR3 in amino acids: CASSHGGSTDTQYF. The genes are TRBV11-2 and TRBJ2-3; TCRdb lists TRBD1, though no DNA is available to test this call. This CDR3 is 14 amino acids long. Germline CDR1 is SGHAT and CDR2 is FQNNGV.

The chain carries TRBV7-9 and TRBJ2-5. CDR3 length: 15 residues. The germline CDR1 and CDR2 sequences are SEHNR and FQNEAQ (reference sequence). The CDR3 reads CASSLASATAKTQYF.

This chain uses TRBV20-1 with TRBJ1-3; TCRdb reports TRBD1, a call that lacks DNA to check it against. There are 15 residues in the CDR3. Per germline, CDR1 DFQATT and CDR2 SNEGSKA (reference sequence). The CDR3 loop reads CSARDTPISGNTIYF.

This chain uses TRBV24-1 with TRBJ2-1; TCRdb outputs TRBD2, but without DNA this stays unchecked. Germline V gene sequence: CDR1 KGHDR, CDR2 SFDVKD. This CDR3 has 15 residues. CDR3 amino acids: CATSDSGPARYEQFF.

The CDR3 sequence is CASSFRGRDAYNEQFF. The chain uses TRBV11-1 and TRBJ2-1; TCRdb selects TRBD2, and the lack of DNA leaves this call unchecked. CDR1 is SGHAT, CDR2 FQDESV, per germline (reference sequence). CDR3 length: 16 amino acids.

The chain has TRBV14 and TRBJ2-1; TCRdb lists TRBD2, though no DNA is available to test this call. The CDR3 is 19 residues long. The germline V gene has CDR1 SGHDN and CDR2 FVKESK. The CDR3 here is CASSQTGTSGRWWDNEQFF.

The rearrangement links TRBV7-6 to TRBJ1-1. This CDR3 is 13 amino acids long. CDR1 SGHVS and CDR2 FNYEAQ come from the germline V gene. The CDR3 reads CASSPTVIANPFF. Full variable domain (outside the CDR3, taken from reference TRBV7-6 and TRBJ1-1): GAGVSQSPRYKVTKRGQDVALRCDPISGHVSLYWYRQALGQGPEFLTYFNYEAQQDKSGLPNDRFSAERPEGSISTLTIQRTEQRDSAMYRCASSPTVIANPFFGQGTRLTVV.

The rearrangement links TRBV12-5 to TRBJ2-2; TCRdb reports TRBD1, a call that lacks DNA to check it against. The germline gives CDR1 LGHNT, CDR2 FRNRAP. The CDR3 totals 15 residues. CDR3 loop: CASRDTGADTGELFF.